This T cell receptor beta chain comes out of a study of response to subunit inactivated influenza vaccine. Study-wide points: New T cells are recruited in small numbers by each seasonal influenza vaccination, according to the authors' suggestion.

A note on this clonotype: What it recognizes is unknown.

TCRdb passed the RT-PCR reads through MiXCR, listing each CDR3 protein once. The repertoire includes 500,000 to 600,000 distinct CDR3 sequences, 12% of them detected once, and about a tenth sits in the top ten. The germline V gene encodes CDR1 KGHDR and CDR2 SFDVKD. V was clipped by 4 bases and J by 12 bases; unmatched bases: 4. The CDR3 has 12 amino acids. The rearrangement uses TRBV24-1 and TRBJ2-1; 8 nucleotides align to TRBD1. This clonotype was sampled from a man aged 50-60 years who received an inactivated influenza vaccine. The sequencing here drew on PBMCs from blood, taken on the day of vaccination. The CDR3 reads CATSDTGTGQFF. DNA of the CDR3: TGTGCCACCAGTGACACCGGGACAGGGCAGTTCTTC.